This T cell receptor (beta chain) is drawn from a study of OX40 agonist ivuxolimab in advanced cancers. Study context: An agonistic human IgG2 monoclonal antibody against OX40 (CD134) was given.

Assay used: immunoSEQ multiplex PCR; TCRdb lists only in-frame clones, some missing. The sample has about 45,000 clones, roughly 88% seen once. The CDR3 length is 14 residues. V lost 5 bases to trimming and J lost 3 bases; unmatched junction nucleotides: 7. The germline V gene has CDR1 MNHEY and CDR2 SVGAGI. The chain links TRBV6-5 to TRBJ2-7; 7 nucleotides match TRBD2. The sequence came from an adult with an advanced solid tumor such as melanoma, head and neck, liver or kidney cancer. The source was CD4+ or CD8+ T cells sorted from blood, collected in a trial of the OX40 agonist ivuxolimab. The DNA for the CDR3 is TGTGCCAGCAGTGAATCGGCTAGCGGCTACGAGCAGTACTTC. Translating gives CASSESASGYEQYF.